This is a list of T cell receptor beta chains from one sample in a study of blood T cells in healthy people across ages. From the 5' RACE reads, TCRdb called clonotypes with MiXCR, one entry per CDR3 protein. The sample lists 650,000 to 800,000 distinct CDR3 sequences, more than 45% occurring once. What was sequenced was blood. The receptor source for this set is a woman of 80 years or more in good health. CDR3s include the opening cysteine and the closing phenylalanine or tryptophan. The D gene is left open where the match is weak. Rows may omit the clone size; those that give it use once, few, many or a size class.

TRBV29-1	few	.	TRBJ2-2	CSVLLPAMGQNTGELFF	TGCAGCGTCCTTCTCCCGGCCATGGGGCAGAACACCGGGGAGCTGTTTTTT
TRBV6-5	.	TRBD1	TRBJ1-5	CASRSTGEGSNQPQHF	TGTGCCAGCAGATCGACAGGGGAAGGAAGCAATCAGCCCCAGCATTTT
TRBV4-2	.	TRBD1	TRBJ1-1	CASGTGVETGKAFF	TGTGCCAGCGGGACAGGGGTTGAAACAGGTAAAGCTTTCTTT
TRBV4-2	.	.	TRBJ2-1	CASSQVLRDGNEQFF	TGTGCCAGCAGCCAAGTTTTGCGGGATGGGAATGAGCAGTTCTTC
TRBV7-9	.	.	TRBJ1-2	CASSQQTGGYTF	TGTGCCAGCAGCCAGCAGACAGGTGGCTACACCTTC
TRBV2	few	TRBD2	TRBJ2-1	CASSPGRGDNEQFF	TGTGCCAGCAGCCCGGGGAGGGGTGACAATGAGCAGTTCTTC
TRBV11-2	.	.	TRBJ2-3	CASSFHGRSSTDTQYF	TGTGCCAGCAGCTTTCACGGGCGGTCTAGCACAGATACGCAGTATTTT
TRBV18	many	.	TRBJ2-5	CASSPAGNSQETQYF	TGTGCCAGCTCACCAGCCGGGAACAGCCAAGAGACCCAGTACTTC
TRBV12-3/TRBV12-4	few	.	TRBJ1-2	CASRGGQGSRGYTF	TGTGCCAGCAGGGGGGGGCAGGGGAGTCGTGGCTACACCTTC
TRBV6-6	.	.	TRBJ2-5	CAGSYLQGYEQYF	TGTGCCGGCAGTTACCTGCAGGGTTATGAGCAGTACTTC
TRBV20-1	.	.	TRBJ2-5	CSARDVRRDDGEQYF	TGCAGTGCTAGAGACGTCCGACGAGACGATGGGGAGCAGTACTTC
TRBV25-1	.	TRBD2	TRBJ2-5	CASSEYPGGGETQYF	TGTGCCAGCAGTGAATATCCTGGGGGGGGAGAGACCCAGTACTTC
TRBV20-1	many	TRBD2	TRBJ2-1	CSATLAGLAGGGSYNEQFF	TGCAGTGCTACCTTGGCCGGACTAGCGGGAGGGGGCTCCTACAATGAGCAGTTCTTC
TRBV6-5	.	.	TRBJ1-4	CAGSYLKFEKLFF	TGTGCCGGCAGTTACCTTAAATTTGAAAAACTGTTTTTT
TRBV28	few	TRBD2	TRBJ2-7	CASKGPVVKTSGFGSYEQYF	TGTGCCAGCAAAGGGCCGGTAGTAAAGACTAGCGGGTTTGGTTCCTACGAGCAGTACTTC
TRBV20-1	.	.	TRBJ2-7	CSASVVTDPYEQYF	TGCAGTGCTAGTGTAGTGACGGACCCCTACGAGCAGTACTTC
TRBV12-3/TRBV12-4	few	.	TRBJ2-3	CASTLNTDTQYF	TGTGCCAGCACCCTGAACACAGATACGCAGTATTTT
TRBV5-6	.	.	TRBJ2-3	CASSTRGPTDTQYF	TGTGCCAGCAGCACCCGGGGGCCCACAGATACGCAGTATTTT
TRBV12-3/TRBV12-4	many	.	TRBJ2-4	CASSRRQAGVVKNIQYF	TGTGCCAGCAGCCGCCGACAGGCGGGGGTGGTCAAAAACATTCAGTACTTC
TRBV5-1	.	TRBD2	TRBJ2-5	CASSLAIAGKVETQYF	TGCGCCAGCAGCTTGGCGATAGCGGGAAAGGTAGAGACCCAGTACTTC
TRBV29-1	.	.	TRBJ1-2	CSVEGPVNYGYTF	TGCAGCGTTGAAGGGCCGGTCAACTATGGCTACACCTTC
TRBV7-9	.	.	TRBJ1-1	CASSFDSGNTEAFF	TGTGCCAGCAGCTTTGACAGCGGGAACACTGAAGCTTTCTTT
TRBV12-3/TRBV12-4	many	TRBD1	TRBJ2-7	CASSSGQGYEQYF	TGTGCCAGCAGTTCGGGACAGGGCTACGAGCAGTACTTC
TRBV7-2	many	.	TRBJ2-3	CASSLSTGWGIGTDTQYF	TGTGCCAGCAGCTTATCGACGGGATGGGGAATCGGCACAGATACGCAGTATTTT
TRBV7-2	.	TRBD2	TRBJ2-7	CASSRSASGSYEQYF	TGTGCCAGCAGCCGATCGGCTAGCGGCTCCTACGAGCAGTACTTC
TRBV6-5	many	TRBD1	TRBJ2-2	CASSSGGAGTGELFF	TGTGCCAGCAGTTCAGGGGGCGCGGGCACCGGGGAGCTGTTTTTT
TRBV14	.	TRBD1	TRBJ2-5	CASSQRQGPQETQYF	TGTGCCAGCAGCCAAAGACAGGGCCCCCAAGAGACCCAGTACTTC
TRBV6-5	.	.	TRBJ1-4	CASSLGGAPNEKLFF	TGTGCCAGCAGCTTAGGCGGAGCGCCTAATGAAAAACTGTTTTTT
TRBV27	.	TRBD1	TRBJ1-2	CASSLTGTGAPYGYTF	TGTGCCAGCAGTTTAACCGGGACAGGGGCTCCCTATGGCTACACCTTC
TRBV4-3	.	.	TRBJ2-7	CASSQDKQGYEQYF	TGCGCCAGCAGCCAAGATAAACAAGGCTACGAGCAGTACTTC